This T cell receptor (beta chain) stems from a study of cytomegalovirus exposure and HLA in healthy donors (dated by TCRdb to the late 2010s). Study-level background: According to an earlier analysis of a few hundred of the donors, about 180 million T cells yielded over 100 million unique TCR beta sequences and approximately 300 Gb of sequence data. Using immunosequencing, the study profiled T cell repertoires from 500 to 800 subjects and related those repertoires to cytomegalovirus serostatus. Typing coverage varied by locus: about 620-630 donors for A, B, C, DRB1 and DQB1; 522 for DQA1; more than 600 for DPA1; fewer than 480 for DPB1. A later genetic analysis took genome-wide SNP genotypes for 398 of the 666 donors and used that subset as a discovery cohort. In addition to the first cohort of roughly 670 subjects, a separate validation cohort of about 120 different subjects was used. In an earlier analysis of about 590 of the donors, high-throughput TCR beta sequencing was used to judge whether each TCR beta V gene segment behaved as functional or pseudogenic. The genetic ancestry cluster associated with self-reported Caucasian donors included 81% of the 300 to 450 genotyped donors. Class I and class II HLA loci were covered by the typing at four-digit resolution. The later analysis used no new phenotypic data to find candidate immune exposures, relying instead on TCR beta sequences and their occurrence across donors. A later analysis re-examined previously published TCR beta repertoires from 600 to 700 donors and added high-resolution HLA genotyping to investigate patterns of TCR occurrence. Among some 400 genotyped donors of the cohort, an average of approximately 200,000 unique TCR beta nucleotide sequences was sequenced per donor, of which about 19% were non-productive. Every discovery cohort repertoire had been produced on one sequencing platform. To predict cytomegalovirus infection status, the study brought together high-throughput TCR immunosequencing, statistical association of individual TCRs with disease status, and machine learning. Donor age, sex, ethnicity and CMV serostatus were collected together with the repertoire data. Roughly 300 gigabases of sequencing data and tens of millions of unique TCR sequences made up an early release that covered 500 to 650 HLA-typed donors. The aim of the study was to test whether cataloging public T cell receptors could identify signatures of past pathogen exposure. Roughly five DR-DQ haplotypes were treated as single units for association and clustering because of strong linkage in the cohort.

This clone is described as medium-sized (0.01 to 0.1%). The specificity of this receptor is unknown. No qualities accompany the bases; no much larger clone lies one base away. Receptor libraries were prepared by the immunoSEQ multiplex PCR assay. The multiplex PCR relied on a mix of 60 forward primers for TCR Vbeta segments and 13 reverse primers for TCR Jbeta segments. The CDR3 region of rearranged TCR beta genes was amplified from genomic DNA with a multiplex PCR assay. Amplified TCR beta libraries were sequenced as 87-base-pair reads on the Illumina HiSeq System. As for the authors' bioinformatics: Across the 670 or so repertoires, a later analysis counted some 81 million unique TCR beta chains, 8.5 million to 12 million of which were shared by at least two donors. Raw reads were error-corrected and collapsed into unique sequences with a nearest-neighbor algorithm that merged closely related sequences to remove PCR and sequencing errors. Alignment of CDR3 sequences to IMGT reference sequences was used to assign V, D and J gene segments. For a sequence to be retained, a match of at least six nucleotides to both a V gene segment and a J gene segment was required. Rearrangements were classified as productive when the CDR3 lacked stop codons and remained in frame with V and J, and all other rearrangements were classified as non-productive. CDR3 was defined by IMGT convention, running from the second conserved V-encoded cysteine to the conserved J-encoded phenylalanine. The earlier analysis of some 580 of the donors excluded any sequence lacking an unambiguous match to a single V gene segment. In an earlier analysis of a few hundred of the donors, V segments were called functional above 56.7% productive rearrangements and were called segregating when the between-donor standard deviation exceeded 5%. To diagnose cytomegalovirus status from the catalog of TCR beta chain sequences, a statistical classification framework was built. In a later analysis, V and J genes were assigned by comparing TCR nucleotide sequences against IMGT/GENE-DB human TR gene sequences. In a later analysis, CDR3 sequences and most-parsimonious VDJ recombination scenarios were assigned using the TCRdist pipeline. In a later analysis, each TCR beta chain was defined by its CDR3 amino acid sequence together with its V-gene family, and reads without a unique V-gene family were excluded. A later analysis removed 592 highly shared, low-generation-probability nucleotide sequences to deal with suspected cross-contamination and a sequencing artifact. In a later analysis, a clonal expansion index for each public chain was calculated from normalized within-repertoire ranks of inferred template counts. A later analysis computed generation probabilities with a VDJ recombination model fitted to out-of-frame rearrangements, and checked the results against IGoR. Hypergeometric tests were used in a later analysis to score TCR-TCR, TCR-HLA and TCR-CMV co-occurrence, with a repertoire-size bias correction applied to the TCR pairs. To estimate false discovery rates, a later analysis permuted the HLA or CMV assignments 20 times. In a later analysis, co-occurring TCRs were grouped using DBSCAN, and TCRdist sequence similarity was added for clustering within HLA-allele-positive subsets. Repertoires with fewer than 30,000 or more than 120,000 public chains, plus five repertoires with anomalous nucleotide sharing, were excluded from co-occurrence clustering. The table comes from immuneACCESS by way of TCRdb, which keeps in-frame sequences with V and J called. Part of the clones is missing from these tables; in studies checked, under half for an unresolved V gene and the rest for unknown reasons. The V and J calls and clone size come from that table; D and trimming were worked out from the DNA. The sample profile shows under 200,000 clones; approximately 72% of them were found once. The biggest ten clones account for approximately 1.5% of the sample.

On the study overall, not on this receptor specifically: Presence/absence analyses assumed roughly uniform sequencing depth across donors, an assumption that may not hold. In a later analysis, some 17,000 TCR beta sequences were associated with specific HLA alleles at a false discovery rate of 0.05. In a later genetic analysis, a missense DCLRE1C variant was associated with V-gene and J-gene trimming of TCR beta chains, and the association was replicated in an independent cohort. HLA typing was unavailable for some donors at each locus, so association tests used only the typed subset. A group of highly shared sequence variants was considered likely to be a technical artifact of the sequencing pipeline. The authors suggested that the approach could potentially be generalized to other disease states and immunological phenotypes. Three of the identified cytomegalovirus-associated TCR beta chains were confirmed in vitro to be specific for cytomegalovirus antigens. The 87-base-pair reads could not distinguish some IMGT-functional V segments, including TRBV6-2 and TRBV6-3, so those segments were excluded. A further reported finding was that TCR beta sequences accurately predicted the HLA-A and HLA-B alleles for most subjects in the first cohort. Assigning TCR associations to individual alleles was difficult when HLA alleles, especially DR and DQ, strongly co-occurred. The cohort was sequenced for TCR beta chains only, and without alpha or paired-chain data the features that could be detected were limited. Several of the top co-occurrence clusters appeared to be linked to parvovirus B19, influenza, CMV and Epstein-Barr virus, according to a later analysis. The study gave a list of some 150 TCR beta chains associated with cytomegalovirus. A later analysis found that TCR association rates varied across HLA loci, with DRB1 alleles showing the most associated TCRs and HLA-C alleles the fewest. A later analysis found that most CMV-associated TCR beta chains appeared HLA-restricted, with HLA associations seemingly driven largely by CMV exposure. In a later genetic analysis, fewer N-insertions in productive TCRs were reported among donors in an Asian-associated ancestry cluster than the roughly 700-donor mean. Linkage disequilibrium might explain the correlated functional status among segregating V segments, but an unknown experimental factor could not be ruled out. Over 15 rarely observed V segments, including chromosome 9 orphons, were excluded from the earlier analysis of approximately 600 of the donors because counts were too low. Across donors, most TCR sequences were observed very rarely, whereas some public TCRs were present in many individuals. For the cohort, immune exposure information was limited to CMV serostatus. In an earlier analysis of over 550 of the donors, most TCR beta V segments were observed in productive rearrangements about 87% or about 30% of the time, broadly matching IMGT annotations. In both the original and validation cohorts, the classifier was reported to diagnose cytomegalovirus status with high specificity and sensitivity. In a later analysis, HLA-associated TCR beta chains showed more clonal expansion and lower generation probabilities than non-associated chains that were equally common.

Germline trimming: 5 bases from V, 2 bases from J; junction bases outside gene matches: 9. The CDR1 and CDR2 encoded by the germline V gene are MGHRA and YSYEKL. The CDR3 has 17 amino acids, counting the end cysteine and phenylalanine. Only the CDR3 portion is preserved as DNA: 51 bases, with reading frame beginning at the first base. The cohort comprised several hundred healthy bone marrow donors. All cohort members were sampled while nominally healthy, although unrecorded immune exposures were likely present. The donor tested CMV seronegative, placing the donor among the 350 to 400 seronegative members of the cohort. Every donor gave a peripheral blood sample, and the peripheral blood mononuclear cells from that sample were used for TCR beta sequencing. The Qiagen DNeasy Blood Extraction Kit was used to extract genomic DNA from the blood cell samples.

The sample taken for sequencing was PBMCs. This sequence was found in a man over 45 in good health and CMV-seronegative. Recombination linked TRBV4-1 to TRBJ2-6, and 7 junction bases match TRBD1. The sequenced DNA is TGCGCCAGCAGCTCAGACAGGGCTGGAACTGGGGCCAACGTCCTGACTTTC. This sequence encodes CASSSDRAGTGANVLTF.